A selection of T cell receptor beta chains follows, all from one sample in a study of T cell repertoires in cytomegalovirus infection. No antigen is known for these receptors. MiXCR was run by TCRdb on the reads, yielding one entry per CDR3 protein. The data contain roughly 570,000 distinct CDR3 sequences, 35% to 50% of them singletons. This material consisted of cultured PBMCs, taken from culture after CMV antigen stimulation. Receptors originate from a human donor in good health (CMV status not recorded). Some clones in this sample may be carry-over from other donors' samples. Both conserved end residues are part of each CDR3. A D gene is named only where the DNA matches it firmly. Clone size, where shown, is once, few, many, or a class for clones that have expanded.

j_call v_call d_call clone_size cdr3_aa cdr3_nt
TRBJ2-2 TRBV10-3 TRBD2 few CASSYGGTSGGATGELFF TGTGCCTCAAGCTACGGCGGGACTAGCGGGGGGGCCACCGGGGAGCTGTTTTTT
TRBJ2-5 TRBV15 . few CATSRGGTPEETQYF TGTGCCACCAGCAGAGGGGGGACACCCGAAGAGACCCAGTACTTC
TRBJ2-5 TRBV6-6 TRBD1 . CASSDPTGGSETQYF TGTGCCAGCAGTGACCCGACAGGGGGCTCAGAGACCCAGTACTTC
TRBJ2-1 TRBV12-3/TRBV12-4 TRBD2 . CASSFSSGSNEQFF TGTGCCAGCAGTTTCTCTAGCGGGAGTAATGAGCAGTTCTTC
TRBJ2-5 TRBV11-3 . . CASSPLPEETQYF TGTGCCAGCAGCCCACTACCTGAGGAGACCCAGTACTTC
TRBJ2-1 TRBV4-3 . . CASSQVPRVHEQFF TGCGCCAGCAGCCAAGTCCCCAGGGTCCATGAGCAGTTCTTC
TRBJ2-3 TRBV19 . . CASSIVDTQYF TGTGCCAGTAGTATAGTAGATACGCAGTATTTT
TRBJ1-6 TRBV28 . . CASTSGEGDSPLHF TGTGCCAGCACGTCAGGGGAGGGGGATTCACCCCTCCACTTT
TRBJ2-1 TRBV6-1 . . CASSRSGTGPNEQFF TGTGCCAGCAGTCGAAGCGGGACAGGACCTAATGAGCAGTTCTTC
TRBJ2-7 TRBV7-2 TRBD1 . CASSFAGTANYEQYF TGTGCCAGCAGCTTTGCCGGGACAGCAAATTACGAGCAGTACTTC
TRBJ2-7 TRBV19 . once CASSMGSLTSYEQYF TGTGCCAGTAGTATGGGCAGTCTCACCTCCTACGAGCAGTACTTC
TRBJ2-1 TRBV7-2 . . CASSTLTNEQFF TGTGCCAGCAGCACCCTTACCAATGAGCAGTTCTTC
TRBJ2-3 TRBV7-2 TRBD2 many CASSIRVGGAYTQYF TGTGCCAGCAGCATAAGGGTCGGGGGGGCTTATACGCAGTATTTT
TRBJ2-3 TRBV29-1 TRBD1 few CSVERGRGDTQYF TGCAGCGTCGAGAGGGGGCGCGGAGATACGCAGTATTTT